A selection of T cell receptor beta chains follows, all from one sample in a study of technical replicates of blood from a few donors. TCRdb's copy holds only in-frame clones and misses some; the assay was immunoSEQ multiplex PCR. The repertoire holds more than 65,000 clones, with over 85% as singletons. Sequenced material: T cells isolated from PBMCs. These receptors were obtained from a human donor in good health. The CDR3 runs from the conserved cysteine through the conserved F or W. A D gene is named only where the DNA matches it firmly. Some rows have no size entry. The others give once, few or many, or a class for an expanded clone.

size | J | V | D | DNA | CDR3
- | TRBJ1-2 | TRBV7-9 | - | TGTGCCAGCAGCATTCCCTCCTGGACAGATAATGGCTACACCTTC | CASSIPSWTDNGYTF
few | TRBJ1-2 | TRBV6-6 | TRBD1 | TGTGCCAGCAGACCAGGGGGCTGGGGGTATGGCTACACCTTC | CASRPGGWGYGYTF
- | TRBJ2-7 | TRBV5-1 | TRBD1 | TGCGCCAGCAGAGGACAGGAGGTCAACGAGCAGTACTTC | CASRGQEVNEQYF
- | TRBJ1-1 | TRBV7-9 | - | TGTGCCAGCATAAAGGACACTCCGACTGAAGCTTTCTTT | CASIKDTPTEAFF
- | TRBJ1-4 | TRBV19 | - | TGTGCCAGTAGTATTGATCGCAAACGAGGAGAAAAACTGTTTTTT | CASSIDRKRGEKLFF
- | TRBJ2-3 | TRBV29-1 | - | TGCAGCGTTGAAGATCAGAGGGTTAGCACAGATACGCAGTATTTT | CSVEDQRVSTDTQYF
once | TRBJ1-2 | TRBV5-4 | - | TGTGCCAGCAGCTGGGACAAAGGCTACTATGGCTACACCTTC | CASSWDKGYYGYTF
- | TRBJ1-1 | TRBV28 | TRBD1 | TGTGCCAGCAGTTTAGGCAGGGGGCACTTTGGGGCTGAAGCTTTCTTT | CASSLGRGHFGAEAFF
few | TRBJ1-1 | TRBV29-1 | - | TGCAGCGTCACCCAGCAGGGAGGATCAGCTTTCTTT | CSVTQQGGSAFF
- | TRBJ1-5 | TRBV4-1 | TRBD1 | TGCGCCAGCAGGGCTAAGCAGGGGGACAATCAGCCCCAGCATTTT | CASRAKQGDNQPQHF
few | TRBJ2-3 | TRBV27 | TRBD2 | TGTGCCAGCAGTTCAACTAGCGGGAGAGAGTATTTT | CASSSTSGREYF
- | TRBJ2-3 | TRBV9 | - | TGTGCCAGCAGCATCTCTACAGATACGCAGTATTTT | CASSISTDTQYF
- | TRBJ1-2 | TRBV9 | - | TGTGCCAGCAGCGTAGGGGGACATGCCTACACCTTC | CASSVGGHAYTF
- | TRBJ1-4 | TRBV11-2 | TRBD1 | TGTGCCAGCAGCACCAGGGGACAGGATCATGAAAAACTGTTTTTT | CASSTRGQDHEKLFF
- | TRBJ1-4 | TRBV5-1 | - | TGCGCCAGCAGCGTCAGGGGAGAAAAACTGTTTTTT | CASSVRGEKLFF
- | TRBJ2-7 | TRBV10-3 | TRBD2 | TGTGCCATCAGTGTTACTAGCGGGAGCTCCTACGAGCAGTACTTC | CAISVTSGSSYEQYF
- | TRBJ2-4 | TRBV11-2 | TRBD1 | TGTGCCAGCACCCGAGGACAGGGGGAAAACATTCAGTACTTC | CASTRGQGENIQYF
- | TRBJ1-5 | TRBV18 | TRBD1 | TGTGCCAGCTCTCTCATCGAACAGGGGGAAGGCAATCAGCCCCAGCATTTT | CASSLIEQGEGNQPQHF
few | TRBJ1-1 | TRBV29-1 | - | TGCAGCGTCAGACAGGCCAACACTGAAGCTTTCTTT | CSVRQANTEAFF
- | TRBJ1-1 | TRBV5-8 | TRBD1 | TGTGCCAGCAGCTTGGCCGCAGGGGGGAACACTGAAGCTTTCTTT | CASSLAAGGNTEAFF
few | TRBJ1-1 | TRBV7-8 | - | TGTGCCAGCAGCTTATCCCAGGGTCGTACTGAAGCTTTCTTT | CASSLSQGRTEAFF
- | TRBJ1-5 | TRBV5-5 | TRBD1 | TGTGCCAGCAGCTTGGGACAGGGGATGAATCAGCCCCAGCATTTT | CASSLGQGMNQPQHF
once | TRBJ2-7 | TRBV29-1 | - | TGCAGCGTTGAGACACCCTCCTACGAGCAGTACTTC | CSVETPSYEQYF
- | TRBJ1-2 | TRBV9 | - | TGTGCCAGCAGCCGTCTTCGGGGGGCGGGTGGCTACACCTTC | CASSRLRGAGGYTF
once | TRBJ1-5 | TRBV28 | - | TGTGCCAGCAGTTTCCACTATCGGGGTCATAGCAATCAGCCCCAGCATTTT | CASSFHYRGHSNQPQHF
- | TRBJ2-1 | TRBV4-2 | - | TGTGCCAGCAGCCAAGATTCGGCTAGCTTCAATGAGCAGTTCTTC | CASSQDSASFNEQFF
- | TRBJ1-5 | TRBV14 | - | TGTGCCAGCAGTCGGGTACGTCAGCCCCAGCATTTT | CASSRVRQPQHF
- | TRBJ2-1 | TRBV5-5 | TRBD2 | TGTGCCAGCAGCTTGCTAGCGGCCTACAATGAGCAGTTCTTC | CASSLLAAYNEQFF
once | TRBJ2-7 | TRBV5-1 | - | TGCGCCAGCAGCCAAGAGTTTAGCTCCTACGAGCAGTACTTC | CASSQEFSSYEQYF
few | TRBJ1-5 | TRBV6-5 | TRBD1 | TGTGCCAGCAGCCTACAGGGGCTTAATCAGCCCCAGCATTTT | CASSLQGLNQPQHF
- | TRBJ2-7 | TRBV10-3 | - | TGTGCCATCAGCGCGACAGACGCCTACGAGCAGTACTTC | CAISATDAYEQYF
- | TRBJ2-7 | TRBV19 | TRBD1 | TGTGCCAGTAGTTTCCGAATGGGACAGGGAGTCTACGAGCAGTACTTC | CASSFRMGQGVYEQYF
- | TRBJ1-1 | TRBV19 | TRBD1 | TGTGCCAGTAGTCTCCGGGACAGGGGGCCCGAAGCCACTGAAGCTTTCTTT | CASSLRDRGPEATEAFF
- | TRBJ1-4 | TRBV30 | - | TGTGCCTGGAGTCTGGGGGCAGAAAAACTGTTTTTT | CAWSLGAEKLFF
- | TRBJ1-1 | TRBV18 | - | TGTGCCAGCTCACCACAAACAGGGAACACTGAAGCTTTCTTT | CASSPQTGNTEAFF
- | TRBJ1-2 | TRBV6-1 | - | TGTGCCAGCAAGGCAGGTATGAGTGGCTACACCTTC | CASKAGMSGYTF
- | TRBJ2-3 | TRBV6-4 | TRBD1 | TGTGCCAGCAGTCATTATAACAGGGGCCCTTCGTCCGATACGCAGTATTTT | CASSHYNRGPSSDTQYF
- | TRBJ1-1 | TRBV28 | TRBD1 | TGTGCCAGCAGCATAAACCCGGGACAGGGGAGTGGGACTGAAGCTTTCTTT | CASSINPGQGSGTEAFF
- | TRBJ2-1 | TRBV4-2 | TRBD2 | TGTGCCAGCAGCCAAGAATCCTCACTAGCGGGAGTTAATGAGCAGTTCTTC | CASSQESSLAGVNEQFF
- | TRBJ2-2 | TRBV25-1 | TRBD1 | TGTGCCAGCAGTGCCACTTTGACAGGGAATAGGGGCGGGGAGCTGTTTTTT | CASSATLTGNRGGELFF